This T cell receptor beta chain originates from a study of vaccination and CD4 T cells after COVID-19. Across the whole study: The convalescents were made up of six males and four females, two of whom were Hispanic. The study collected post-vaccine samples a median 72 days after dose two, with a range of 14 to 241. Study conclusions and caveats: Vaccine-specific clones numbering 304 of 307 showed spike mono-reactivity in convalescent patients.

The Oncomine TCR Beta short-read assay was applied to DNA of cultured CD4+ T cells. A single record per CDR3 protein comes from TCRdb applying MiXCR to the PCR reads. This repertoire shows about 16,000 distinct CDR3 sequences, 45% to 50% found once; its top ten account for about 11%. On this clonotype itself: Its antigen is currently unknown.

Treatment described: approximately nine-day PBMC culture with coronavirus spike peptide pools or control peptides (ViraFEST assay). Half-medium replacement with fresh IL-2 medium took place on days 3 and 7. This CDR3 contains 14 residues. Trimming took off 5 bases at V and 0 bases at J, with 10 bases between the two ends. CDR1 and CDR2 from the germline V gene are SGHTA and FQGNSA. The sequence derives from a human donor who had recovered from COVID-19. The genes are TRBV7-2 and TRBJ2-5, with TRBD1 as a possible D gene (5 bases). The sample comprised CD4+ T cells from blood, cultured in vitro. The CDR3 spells CASSNDRYQETQYF. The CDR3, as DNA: TGTGCCAGCAGCAACGACAGATACCAAGAGACCCAGTACTTC.